A selection of T cell receptor beta chains follows, all from one sample in a study of cytomegalovirus exposure and HLA in healthy donors. Measured with immunoSEQ multiplex PCR; TCRdb has only the in-frame clones, and not every one. The repertoire holds some 77,000 clones, roughly 94% seen once, with roughly 1.4% in the top ten. Sequenced: PBMCs. These receptors came from a man between 18 and 29 years old in good health and CMV-seropositive. CDR3s include the opening cysteine and the closing phenylalanine or tryptophan. Fields, in order: CDR3 protein, V gene, J gene.

CDR3 protein: CASSWEGIDEQYF
V gene: TRBV7-9
J gene: TRBJ2-7

CDR3 protein: CASSLRAGGPQDTQYF
V gene: TRBV11-3
J gene: TRBJ2-3

CDR3 protein: CASSLGGTGGYEQYF
V gene: TRBV5-1
J gene: TRBJ2-7

CDR3 protein: CASRLQGAKSYEQYF
V gene: TRBV19
J gene: TRBJ2-7

CDR3 protein: CASSLDRGRRNEKLFF
V gene: TRBV5-4
J gene: TRBJ1-4

CDR3 protein: CASSQVTGGGSYEQYF
V gene: TRBV4-1
J gene: TRBJ2-7

CDR3 protein: CASSQSGLGRAFF
V gene: TRBV4-1
J gene: TRBJ1-1

CDR3 protein: CAWKRLAVQDTQYF
V gene: TRBV30
J gene: TRBJ2-3

CDR3 protein: CASSETGGGADTQYF
V gene: TRBV4-1
J gene: TRBJ2-3

CDR3 protein: CASSLRDTLPYEQYF
V gene: TRBV7-7
J gene: TRBJ2-7

CDR3 protein: CASSLGQGGHSAF
V gene: TRBV28
J gene: TRBJ1-2

CDR3 protein: CASSPTGQNYEQYF
V gene: TRBV4-2
J gene: TRBJ2-7

CDR3 protein: CASGSTPTTGRNGYTF
V gene: TRBV12-5
J gene: TRBJ1-2

CDR3 protein: CASSLGEYYGYTF
V gene: TRBV7-9
J gene: TRBJ1-2

CDR3 protein: CASRGSNNSPLHF
V gene: TRBV2
J gene: TRBJ1-6

CDR3 protein: CASSVDYRQETQYF
V gene: TRBV9
J gene: TRBJ2-5

CDR3 protein: CASSPGLSNQPQHF
V gene: TRBV27
J gene: TRBJ1-5

CDR3 protein: CASSVGPVDYEQYF
V gene: TRBV7-6
J gene: TRBJ2-7

CDR3 protein: CASSSTETYGYTF
V gene: TRBV7-9
J gene: TRBJ1-2

CDR3 protein: CASSVEGQPPLHF
V gene: TRBV9
J gene: TRBJ1-6

CDR3 protein: CASSLVLAQETQYF
V gene: TRBV5-6
J gene: TRBJ2-5

CDR3 protein: CASSVGLGSDTQYF
V gene: TRBV6-1
J gene: TRBJ2-3

CDR3 protein: CASSPGTAYETQYF
V gene: TRBV18
J gene: TRBJ2-5

CDR3 protein: CASSQGNRGLEETQYF
V gene: TRBV4-1
J gene: TRBJ2-5

CDR3 protein: CASSLGPQGNEQFF
V gene: TRBV5-1
J gene: TRBJ2-1

CDR3 protein: CASRIFWGQGEGQPQHF
V gene: TRBV11-2
J gene: TRBJ1-5

CDR3 protein: CASSYSRLQPQHF
V gene: TRBV6-5
J gene: TRBJ1-5

CDR3 protein: CSVGGVLNTGELFF
V gene: TRBV29-1
J gene: TRBJ2-2

CDR3 protein: CASSLGGEKLFF
V gene: TRBV11-2
J gene: TRBJ1-4

CDR3 protein: CASSQSHWTREETQYF
V gene: TRBV4-2
J gene: TRBJ2-5

CDR3 protein: CASSLPAGGITDTQYF
V gene: TRBV28
J gene: TRBJ2-3

CDR3 protein: CASRGVDQETQYF
V gene: TRBV27
J gene: TRBJ2-5

CDR3 protein: CASSFLREDTEAFF
V gene: TRBV11-2
J gene: TRBJ1-1

CDR3 protein: CASTRQPGQQVTFRDTQYF
V gene: TRBV7-2
J gene: TRBJ2-3

CDR3 protein: CASRATGDTGELFF
V gene: TRBV5-1
J gene: TRBJ2-2

CDR3 protein: CASSQDLDTYTEAFF
V gene: TRBV4-2
J gene: TRBJ1-1

CDR3 protein: CASSERGQVFSYGYTF
V gene: TRBV2
J gene: TRBJ1-2

CDR3 protein: CASSLYGQGAGETQYF
V gene: TRBV5-1
J gene: TRBJ2-5

CDR3 protein: CASSFGGELFF
V gene: TRBV5-1
J gene: TRBJ1-4

CDR3 protein: CASRIYTGGETQYF
V gene: TRBV27
J gene: TRBJ2-5

CDR3 protein: CASSDRRGSPPGELFF
V gene: TRBV9
J gene: TRBJ2-2

CDR3 protein: CASSPLRDEKLFF
V gene: TRBV18
J gene: TRBJ1-4